The 28 T cell receptor beta chains presented below share a single source sample, sequenced in a study of cytomegalovirus exposure and HLA in healthy donors. The PCR ran on 60 Vbeta and 13 Jbeta primers. Sequenced by immunoSEQ multiplex PCR; TCRdb stores in-frame clones only, minus some. This table has about 110,000 clones, 79% appearing once. The sample comprised PBMCs. The receptors shown here come from a woman younger than 35 in good health and CMV-seropositive.

The V and J genes are TRBV6-6 and TRBJ2-4; 7 bases agree with TRBD1. The V gene's germline CDR1 is MNHNY and CDR2 SVGAGI (reference sequence). This CDR3 is built from 15 residues. V shed 6 bases, J shed 3 bases, and the junction held 8 bases outside the gene matches. CDR3 DNA sequence: TGTGCCAGCAGCCCTACAGGGGCAGGCAAAAACATTCAGTACTTC. Translated, it gives CASSPTGAGKNIQYF.

The chain employs TRBV10-1 and TRBJ1-1, with D maybe TRBD1 (5 bases). Germline CDR1 is WNHNN and CDR2 is SYGVQD (reference sequence). V gave up 4 bases and J gave up 4 bases, with 16 bases separating them. CDR3 size: 15 residues. The CDR3 reads CASSGWGVGGTEAFF. In DNA, the CDR3 is TGCGCCAGCAGTGGTTGGGGAGTCGGGGGCACTGAAGCTTTCTTT.

The CDR3, as DNA: TGTGCCAGCAGCCCAGGGACTAGCGGGAGGTCCTACGAGCAGTACTTC. Its translation is CASSPGTSGRSYEQYF. The chain combines TRBV4-2 with TRBJ2-7; TRBD2 aligns across 15 bases. This CDR3 comprises 16 residues. J gave up 1 base and V 4 bases, and 2 bases lay outside the gene matches. CDR1 and CDR2 from the germline V gene are LGHNA and YNFKEQ.

This chain links TRBV10-3 with TRBJ1-5, with 10 bases identical to TRBD1. Germline assignment: CDR1 ENHRY and CDR2 SYGVKD. This CDR3 comprises 14 residues. Germline trimming cut 9 bases from V and 5 bases from J; bases unmatched to any gene: 7. The CDR3 sequence is CAIARQGAHQPQHF. The CDR3 DNA follows: TGTGCCATTGCCCGACAGGGGGCTCATCAGCCCCAGCATTTT.

The genes are TRBV7-9 and TRBJ1-2; possibly TRBD1 for D (6 bases). The CDR3 totals 15 residues. Germline V gene sequence: CDR1 SEHNR, CDR2 FQNEAQ (reference sequence). V lost 5 bases and J lost 10, with 23 bases in between. CDR3 in DNA: TGTGCCAGCAGCCCCTTTACAGGGCGACTTAGAGACTACACCTTC. Protein product: CASSPFTGRLRDYTF. Based on the CDR3 plus reference TRBV7-9 and TRBJ1-2, the full variable domain is DTGVSQNPRHKITKRGQNVTFRCDPISEHNRLYWYRQTLGQGPEFLTYFQNEAQLEKSRLLSDRFSAERPKGSFSTLEIQRTEQGDSAMYLCASSPFTGRLRDYTFGSGTRLTVV.

The rearrangement uses TRBV7-8 and TRBJ2-3; 11 bases agree with TRBD2. Losses at the gene ends were 5 bases for V and 3 bases for J; bases not matched to a gene: 7. This CDR3 is built from 16 residues. Germline V gene lookup returns CDR1 SGHVS and CDR2 FQNEAQ. Here the CDR3 reads CASSPQLAGVTDTQYF. The CDR3 DNA follows: TGTGCCAGCAGCCCCCAACTAGCGGGAGTGACAGATACGCAGTATTTT.

V and J are TRBV2 and TRBJ1-5, with 8 bases aligning to TRBD1. The junction had 9 bases not matched to a gene; V was cut back by 4 bases and J by 7 bases. Germline lookup yields CDR1 SNHLY and CDR2 FYNNEI. This CDR3 has 15 residues. DNA for the CDR3: TGTGCCAGCAGTGGAGACAGGGGCCTTGGACAGCCCCAGCATTTT. This sequence encodes CASSGDRGLGQPQHF.

The chain joins TRBV5-6 to TRBJ2-1; TRBD2 matches at 8 bases. V trimming: 6 bases; J trimming: 4 bases; junction bases outside the gene matches: 6. Germline V gene lookup returns CDR1 SGHDT and CDR2 YYEEEE. The CDR3 has 14 residues. For the CDR3, the DNA is TGTGCCAGCACTCCGGGAGGGGGATACAATGAGCAGTTCTTC. Its protein product is CASTPGGGYNEQFF.

The chain uses TRBV10-3 and TRBJ2-5, with 10 bases lining up with TRBD2. The CDR3 runs to 13 residues. The V segment lost 7 bases and the J segment 3 bases; nucleotides outside the gene matches: 2. Germline V gene sequence: CDR1 ENHRY, CDR2 SYGVKD. The CDR3 DNA follows: TGTGCCATCATGAGCGGGAGGGAAGAGACCCAGTACTTC. As protein: CAIMSGREETQYF.

The rearrangement links TRBV9 to TRBJ2-5; D is unclear. There are 14 residues in the CDR3. With 0 bases removed from V and 5 bases from J, the gap between germline ends came to 11 bases. CDR1 and CDR2 (germline): SGDLS, YYNGEE. For the CDR3, the DNA is TGTGCCAGCAGCGTAGCTCCGAACGGGGAGACCCAGTACTTC. Translated, it gives CASSVAPNGETQYF. Using reference TRBV9 and TRBJ2-5 for the parts outside the CDR3, the full variable domain is DSGVTQTPKHLITATGQRVTLRCSPRSGDLSVYWYQQSLDQGLQFLIQYYNGEERAKGNILERFSAQQFPDLHSELNLSSLELGDSALYFCASSVAPNGETQYFGPGTRLLVL.

The rearrangement joins TRBV4-2 to TRBJ2-7, with 8 bases identical to TRBD2. The CDR3 is made up of 15 amino acids. V was clipped by 1 base and J by 0 bases; unmatched bases: 2. The germline V gene encodes CDR1 LGHNA and CDR2 YNFKEQ. The CDR3 region has the DNA TGTGCCAGCAGCCAAGGGACTAGCCCCTCCTACGAGCAGTACTTC. It codes for CASSQGTSPSYEQYF.

Note on this clone: Mismatch with germline at one junction end may stem from a read error. This chain links TRBV7-9 with TRBJ2-1; 8 bases align to TRBD1. The CDR3 loop spans 13 amino acids. CDR1 and CDR2 from the germline V gene are SEHNR and FQNEAQ (reference sequence). The CDR3 nucleotides are TGTTCCAGCAGCCATGGACAGGGAAATGAGCAGTTCTTC. Its protein is CSSSHGQGNEQFF.

The chain joins TRBV27 to TRBJ2-1, with TRBD2 matching over 14 bases. The CDR3 contains 16 residues. Germline assignment: CDR1 MNHEY and CDR2 SMNVEV (reference sequence). Unmatched junction bases numbered 7, after V lost 5 bases and J lost 7 bases. The CDR3 loop is CASSAGTSGGQNEQFF. CDR3 DNA sequence: TGTGCCAGCAGTGCAGGGACTAGCGGGGGTCAAAATGAGCAGTTCTTC.

The chain carries TRBV6-5 and TRBJ1-2, with D possibly being TRBD1 (5 bases). CDR3 length equals 14 residues. V lost 7 bases to trimming and J lost 3 bases, with 15 bases between them. The germline V gene has CDR1 MNHEY and CDR2 SVGAGI. CDR3 nucleotide sequence: TGTGCCAGCACCGACCCTCTGACAGACTATGGCTACACCTTC. Amino acid sequence: CASTDPLTDYGYTF.

The rearrangement uses TRBV19 and TRBJ2-3, with 8 positions matching TRBD2. This CDR3 has 16 residues. CDR1 LNHDA and CDR2 SQIVND come from the germline V gene (reference sequence). V was pared by 7 bases and J by 6 bases, with 15 bases of the junction left unmatched. CDR3 sequence reads: CASNQDRELAVDTQYF. CDR3 bases: TGTGCCAGTAACCAGGACCGGGAACTAGCGGTTGATACGCAGTATTTT.

The rearrangement uses TRBV13 and TRBJ2-3; 9 nucleotides align to TRBD2. The germline CDR1 and CDR2 sequences are PRHDT and FYEKMQ (reference sequence). Losses at the gene ends were 6 bases for V and 6 bases for J; bases not matched to a gene: 10. The CDR3 sequence is 15 residues long. Here the CDR3 DNA reads TGTGCCAGCAGTCCAGCGGGAGGTGGAGGGGATACGCAGTATTTT. It yields the protein CASSPAGGGGDTQYF.

This chain uses TRBV10-2 with TRBJ2-1; 7 nucleotides align to TRBD1. The CDR3 extends over 13 amino acids. V shed 6 bases, J shed 7 bases, and the junction held 6 bases outside the gene matches. The germline V gene has CDR1 WSHSY and CDR2 SAAADI. CDR3 DNA sequence: TGCGCCAGCAGAACCCTACAGGGGAATGAGCAGTTCTTC. Protein product: CASRTLQGNEQFF.

The chain is built from TRBV30 and TRBJ2-1; a possible D gene is TRBD2 (6 bases). CDR1 GTSNPN and CDR2 SVGIG come from the germline V gene (reference sequence). The CDR3 is 14 residues long. V was pared by 0 bases and J by 8 bases, with 14 bases between. This CDR3 reads CAWSVGRDRDEQFF. CDR3 in DNA: TGTGCCTGGAGTGTGGGGCGGGATAGGGATGAGCAGTTCTTC.

This chain links TRBV2 with TRBJ2-7; 8 nucleotides agree with TRBD1. The CDR3 has 16 residues. CDR1 is SNHLY and CDR2 is FYNNEI in the germline V gene. Trimming removed 2 bases from V and 3 bases from J; junction bases left unmatched: 9. CDR3 protein: CASSENFGTGIYEQYF. The CDR3 DNA follows: TGTGCCAGCAGTGAAAATTTCGGGACAGGAATCTACGAGCAGTACTTC.

This clone was seen only a few times. The chain recombines TRBV2 with TRBJ2-3; 8 bases agree with TRBD2. From germline, CDR1 is SNHLY and CDR2 FYNNEI. The CDR3 totals 15 residues. V lost 5 bases to trimming and J lost 0 bases; unmatched junction nucleotides: 4. The CDR3 here is CASSRLASSTDTQYF. As DNA, the CDR3 is TGTGCCAGCAGTAGACTAGCGTCTAGCACAGATACGCAGTATTTT.

The chain couples TRBV18 to TRBJ2-7; 7 positions match TRBD1. J gave up 5 bases and V 2 bases, and 6 bases lay outside the gene matches. Germline CDR1 KGHSH, CDR2 LQKENI. CDR3 size: 14 residues. The CDR3 reads CASSPSTGAHEQYF. DNA for the CDR3: TGTGCCAGCTCACCAAGTACAGGGGCCCACGAGCAGTACTTC.

The chain combines TRBV5-6 with TRBJ2-1; 9 positions agree with TRBD1. V lost 4 bases to trimming and J lost 2 bases; unmatched junction nucleotides: 7. The CDR3 spans 16 residues. Germline values: CDR1 SGHDT, CDR2 YYEEEE. CDR3 residues: CASSAPGTGTYNEQFF. The CDR3 DNA follows: TGTGCCAGCAGCGCACCCGGGACAGGGACCTACAATGAGCAGTTCTTC.

This clone occurred once. This sequence joins TRBV19 and TRBJ2-3; tentative D call: TRBD2 (5 bases). The CDR3 extends over 12 amino acids. Germline V gene sequence: CDR1 LNHDA, CDR2 SQIVND (reference sequence). Trimming cost V 7 bases and J 5 bases, with 10 bases left between them. The CDR3 is CASTRSGDTQYF. The CDR3 nucleotides read TGTGCCAGTACGAGGAGCGGAGATACGCAGTATTTT.

The chain carries TRBV6-5 and TRBJ2-7; TRBD2 is a possible D gene (6 bases). V shed 4 bases and J shed 4 bases, with 17 bases lying between them. This CDR3 region has 15 residues. CDR1 is MNHEY, CDR2 SVGAGI, per germline. The DNA for the CDR3 is TGTGCCAGCAGTTCCCTCGGTGCGGGGCTATACGAGCAGTACTTC. This encodes CASSSLGAGLYEQYF.

A few counts support this clone. The chain joins TRBV7-3 to TRBJ2-1; possible D gene TRBD2, 5 bases. V lost 0 bases and J lost 8, with 8 bases in between. CDR3 size: 13 residues. The V gene's germline CDR1 is SGHTA and CDR2 FQGTGA. This CDR3 reads CASSLTPDYEQFF. The CDR3, as DNA: TGTGCCAGCAGCTTAACGCCGGACTATGAGCAGTTCTTC.

This chain connects TRBV27 to TRBJ1-5, with TRBD1 matching 9 bases. Germline values: CDR1 MNHEY, CDR2 SMNVEV (reference sequence). V was clipped by 6 bases and J by 6 bases; unmatched bases: 12. The CDR3 runs 16 residues. In DNA form, the CDR3 reads TGTGCCAGCAGCCCATTCCCGGGACAGGGTCCTCAGCCCCAGCATTTT. Its translation is CASSPFPGQGPQPQHF.

The J gene is TRBJ1-4, the V gene TRBV7-9, with TRBD1 matching over 10 bases. Germline V gives CDR1 SEHNR, CDR2 FQNEAQ (reference sequence). V shed 0 bases, J shed 8 bases, and the junction held 6 bases outside the gene matches. CDR3 size: 16 residues. Here the CDR3 reads CASSLARQGAREKLFF. DNA for the CDR3: TGTGCCAGCAGCTTAGCCCGACAGGGGGCGAGAGAAAAACTGTTTTTT.

The chain uses TRBV5-7 and TRBJ2-1; 7 bases are a match to TRBD2. TRBV5-7 is an ORF for which the function is uncertain. Trimming removed 0 bases from V and 2 bases from J; junction bases left unmatched: 8. The CDR3 length is 17 residues. The CDR3 reads CASSLGWDYPPYNEQFF. The CDR3, as DNA: TGTGCCAGCAGCTTGGGTTGGGACTATCCCCCCTACAATGAGCAGTTCTTC.